In its sample, the clone carrying this T cell receptor (beta chain) was seen once. Authors' processing steps: Counts of nucleated cells, estimated from reference gene primer amplification, were obtained. Profiling relied on immunoSEQ multiplex PCR, and the TCRdb table lists in-frame clones only, not all of them. D and trimming were read from the DNA, whereas the V and J calls and clone size are those reported in that table. The data show fewer than 130,000 clones, about 75% seen once. The data derive from a study of blood T cell repertoires in COVID-19. Germline V gives CDR1 SNHLY, CDR2 FYNNEI. CDR3 length equals 15 residues. The V gene end was trimmed by 8 bases and the J gene end by 0 bases; junction bases not matched to a gene: 8.

The sequence came from a man of 80 years or more with acute or convalescent COVID-19. V is TRBV2 and J is TRBJ1-1; 8 bases fit TRBD1. The sample taken for sequencing was peripheral blood. The DNA for the CDR3 is TGTGCCAGCGGCTCTGGACAGGGTATGAACACTGAAGCTTTCTTT. Translated, it gives CASGSGQGMNTEAFF.